The sequence of this T cell receptor beta chain was determined in a study of identical twins. One entry per CDR3 protein, called by TCRdb with MiXCR from the 5' RACE reads. The sample has about 720,000 distinct CDR3 sequences; about 18% are singletons. From germline, CDR1 is DFQATT and CDR2 SNEGSKA (reference sequence). Unmatched junction bases numbered 8, after V lost 6 bases and J lost 7 bases. The length of the CDR3 is 14 residues. Separately, the same data were catalogued under a study of T cells expressing NK-cell markers. As that report states: Sorted T-cell subsets CD3+CD56+NKG2C+, CD3+CD56+NKG2C- and CD3+CD56-NKG2C+ were TCR beta-sequenced.

The sample consisted of PBMCs. V usage is TRBV20-1 and J usage is TRBJ2-1; 11 bases align to TRBD2. This sequence was found in a woman aged 18-29 years in good health. The CDR3 region has the DNA TGCAGTGCCCCCCAACTAGCGGGGGCGAATGAGCAGTTCTTC. It specifies CSAPQLAGANEQFF.